Listed below are T cell receptor beta chains from one sample, sequenced in a study of cytomegalovirus exposure and HLA in healthy donors. This table comes from immunoSEQ multiplex PCR, and its TCRdb copy is limited to in-frame clones, with some not included. The sample records some 120,000 clones, roughly 90% being singletons. The sample taken for sequencing was PBMCs. The source of these receptors is a woman aged 18-29 years in good health and CMV-seronegative. The CDR3 runs from the conserved cysteine through the conserved F or W. The D gene is left open where the match is weak. Where a row states a size, it is once, few, many or the class of an expanded clone; other rows omit it.

V	J	size	D	CDR3	DNA
TRBV5-1	TRBJ1-1	-	-	CASSLFGVNTEAFF	TGCGCCAGCAGCTTGTTCGGGGTGAACACTGAAGCTTTCTTT
TRBV5-6	TRBJ2-5	-	TRBD2	CASSLGLAGAAETQYF	TGTGCCAGCAGCTTGGGACTAGCGGGAGCGGCGGAGACCCAGTACTTC
TRBV18	TRBJ2-4	once	TRBD2	CASSPVTILAGEAKNIQYF	TGTGCCAGCTCACCAGTAACAATTCTAGCGGGAGAGGCCAAAAACATTCAGTACTTC
TRBV25-1	TRBJ2-1	once	TRBD2	CASSLAGGNHEQFF	TGTGCCAGCAGTTTAGCGGGAGGAAACCATGAGCAGTTCTTC
TRBV30	TRBJ2-7	once	TRBD2	CAWSVYGGRAREQYF	TGTGCCTGGAGTGTATATGGCGGGAGGGCCAGGGAGCAGTACTTC
TRBV5-1	TRBJ2-3	-	TRBD2	CASSLQGLAVFKGDTQYF	TGCGCCAGCAGCCTCCAGGGACTAGCGGTTTTCAAAGGAGATACGCAGTATTTT
TRBV5-1	TRBJ2-7	-	TRBD2	CASSSQRESTYEQYF	TGCGCCAGCAGCTCGCAGCGGGAGTCAACCTACGAGCAGTACTTC
TRBV10-3	TRBJ2-1	-	TRBD2	CAITPTSGRIRGINEQFF	TGTGCCATCACCCCCACTAGCGGGAGAATCAGAGGCATTAATGAGCAGTTCTTC
TRBV5-4	TRBJ2-7	once	-	CASSSGTRTDEQYF	TGTGCCAGCAGCTCCGGGACAAGAACTGACGAGCAGTACTTC
TRBV10-3	TRBJ1-1	-	TRBD1	CAISEPTGGRSEAFF	TGTGCCATCAGTGAGCCGACAGGGGGCAGGTCTGAAGCTTTCTTT
TRBV7-3	TRBJ2-3	-	TRBD1	CASSLKGQGTDTQYF	TGTGCCAGCAGCTTAAAGGGACAGGGCACAGATACGCAGTATTTT
TRBV19	TRBJ2-7	-	TRBD1	CASSVGQGSYEQYF	TGTGCCAGTAGTGTTGGACAGGGATCCTACGAGCAGTACTTC
TRBV4-1	TRBJ1-2	-	TRBD1	CASSQMGTDYGYTF	TGCGCCAGCAGCCAGATGGGGACAGACTATGGCTACACCTTC
TRBV19	TRBJ1-4	-	-	CASSWAENEKLFF	TGTGCCAGTAGTTGGGCAGAAAATGAAAAACTGTTTTTT
TRBV2	TRBJ2-7	-	-	CASSEGQGKQYF	TGTGCCAGCAGTGAGGGGCAGGGAAAGCAGTACTTC
TRBV6-1	TRBJ2-7	-	-	CASSESGSGDEQYF	TGTGCCAGCAGTGAAAGCGGGTCCGGGGACGAGCAGTACTTC
TRBV23-1	TRBJ2-5	-	TRBD1	CASSQTRGQETQYF	TGCGCCAGCAGTCAGACCAGGGGGCAAGAGACCCAGTACTTC
TRBV9	TRBJ1-2	few	-	CASSVATGGSYGYTF	TGTGCCAGCAGCGTAGCTACAGGCGGATCCTATGGCTACACCTTC
TRBV5-4	TRBJ1-1	once	TRBD1	CASSLQGAGTEAFF	TGTGCCAGCAGCTTACAGGGGGCTGGCACTGAAGCTTTCTTT
TRBV30	TRBJ2-1	-	-	CAWGAGTNYNEQFF	TGTGCCTGGGGAGCAGGGACAAATTACAATGAGCAGTTCTTC
TRBV6-5	TRBJ2-1	-	TRBD1	CASSSGQGDVRQFF	TGTGCCAGCAGTAGCGGACAGGGGGACGTTAGGCAGTTCTTC
TRBV5-1	TRBJ2-3	-	-	CASSLELRTDTQYF	TGCGCCAGCAGCTTGGAACTACGCACAGATACGCAGTATTTT
TRBV6-5	TRBJ2-1	-	-	CASREYNEQFF	TGTGCCAGCAGAGAGTACAATGAGCAGTTCTTC
TRBV30	TRBJ1-3	-	-	CAWSEGGRNTIYF	TGTGCCTGGTCCGAGGGGGGGAGAAACACCATATATTTT
TRBV19	TRBJ2-7	-	-	CASRSVAGVTYEQYF	TGTGCCAGTAGATCAGTGGCAGGTGTCACCTACGAGCAGTACTTC
TRBV7-6	TRBJ2-1	once	-	CASSFLGGTSYNEQFF	TGTGCCAGCAGCTTCCTCGGCGGGACGTCCTACAATGAGCAGTTCTTC
TRBV5-1	TRBJ2-3	-	-	CASSFDPGAPVNTQYF	TGCGCCAGCAGCTTTGATCCAGGGGCGCCGGTAAATACGCAGTATTTT
TRBV5-5	TRBJ2-5	-	TRBD1	CASSDRGQETQYF	TGTGCCAGCAGCGACAGGGGGCAGGAGACCCAGTACTTC
TRBV5-1	TRBJ2-3	-	-	CASRSGGPTDTQYF	TGCGCCAGCAGATCAGGAGGCCCCACAGATACGCAGTATTTT
TRBV28	TRBJ1-2	-	-	CASRDDSSHYGYTF	TGTGCCAGCAGGGATGACAGTTCTCACTATGGCTACACCTTC
TRBV11-3	TRBJ1-2	-	-	CASSRGGQNYGYTF	TGTGCCAGCAGCCGGGGGGGACAAAACTATGGCTACACCTTC
TRBV2	TRBJ2-2	-	-	CASRPLRDANTGELFF	TGTGCCAGCCGTCCCCTGCGGGACGCGAACACCGGGGAGCTGTTTTTT
TRBV4-1	TRBJ2-3	-	-	CASSQELAASTDTQYF	TGCGCCAGCAGCCAAGAGTTAGCAGCTAGCACAGATACGCAGTATTTT
TRBV13	TRBJ1-1	few	-	CASGGGTEAFF	TGTGCCAGCGGGGGGGGCACTGAAGCTTTCTTT
TRBV9	TRBJ2-3	-	TRBD2	CASSSGLADRTDTQYF	TGTGCCAGCAGCTCGGGACTAGCGGACCGCACAGATACGCAGTATTTT
TRBV28	TRBJ2-7	once	TRBD1	CASSFPDRTYEQYF	TGTGCCAGCAGTTTCCCGGACAGGACCTACGAGCAGTACTTC
TRBV28	TRBJ1-5	-	TRBD1	CASSLSHRGIDQPQHF	TGTGCCAGCAGTTTATCTCACAGGGGTATTGATCAGCCCCAGCATTTT
TRBV11-2	TRBJ2-3	-	TRBD2	CASSLELAQDTQYF	TGTGCCAGCAGCTTAGAACTAGCGCAAGATACGCAGTATTTT
TRBV5-1	TRBJ2-3	-	TRBD2	CASSWTSGSTDTQYF	TGCGCCAGCAGCTGGACTAGCGGAAGCACAGATACGCAGTATTTT
TRBV6-4	TRBJ2-1	-	-	CASSGAGPYNEQFF	TGTGCCAGCAGTGGGGCGGGGCCCTACAATGAGCAGTTCTTC
TRBV6-1	TRBJ1-2	-	TRBD1	CASSESGQGAYGYTF	TGTGCCAGCAGTGAGTCGGGACAGGGGGCATATGGCTACACCTTC
TRBV28	TRBJ1-5	once	-	CASSQVRRGGPKYSNQPQHF	TGTGCCAGCAGCCAAGTGAGAAGGGGAGGACCGAAATATAGCAATCAGCCCCAGCATTTT
TRBV5-4	TRBJ1-2	few	-	CASSLKGVRSNYGYTF	TGTGCCAGCAGCTTGAAGGGGGTGAGGTCTAACTATGGCTACACCTTC
TRBV29-1	TRBJ1-2	-	-	CSVDRGGNYGYTF	TGCAGCGTGGACCGGGGTGGAAACTATGGCTACACCTTC
TRBV4-1	TRBJ2-3	-	TRBD2	CASSQDGPAGVADTQYF	TGCGCCAGCAGCCAAGATGGCCCAGCGGGAGTTGCAGATACGCAGTATTTT
TRBV19	TRBJ2-7	-	TRBD2	CASSTLAGGRREQYF	TGTGCCAGTAGTACCCTAGCGGGAGGACGCCGCGAGCAGTACTTC